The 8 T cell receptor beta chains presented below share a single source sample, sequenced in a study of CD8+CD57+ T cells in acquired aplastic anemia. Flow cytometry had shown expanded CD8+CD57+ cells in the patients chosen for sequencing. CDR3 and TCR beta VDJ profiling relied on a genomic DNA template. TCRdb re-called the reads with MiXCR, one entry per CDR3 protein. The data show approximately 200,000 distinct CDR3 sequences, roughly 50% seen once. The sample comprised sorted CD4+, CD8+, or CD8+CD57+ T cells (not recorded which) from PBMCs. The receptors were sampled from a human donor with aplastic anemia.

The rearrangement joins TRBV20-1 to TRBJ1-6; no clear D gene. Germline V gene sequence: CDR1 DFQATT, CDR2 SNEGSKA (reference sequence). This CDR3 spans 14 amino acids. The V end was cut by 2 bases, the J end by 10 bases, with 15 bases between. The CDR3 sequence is CSARNPGISSPLHF. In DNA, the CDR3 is TGCAGTGCTAGAAACCCGGGGATCTCATCACCCCTCCACTTT.

The CDR3 DNA reads as TGTGCCACCAGTGAAGCGAGGGGATATGGCTACACCTTC. Protein product: CATSEARGYGYTF. The rearrangement uses TRBV24-1 and TRBJ1-2, with D tentatively TRBD1 (5 bases). The CDR3 has 13 amino acids. Trimming stripped 4 bases from V and 5 bases from J, with 10 bases between. CDR1 and CDR2 (germline): KGHDR, SFDVKD.

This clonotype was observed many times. CDR3 loop: CSAPGTGAGNSPLHF. DNA of the CDR3: TGCAGTGCTCCTGGGACAGGGGCGGGAAATTCACCCCTCCACTTT. The chain carries TRBV20-1 and TRBJ1-6, with 10 bases aligning to TRBD1. Germline V gene lookup returns CDR1 DFQATT and CDR2 SNEGSKA (reference sequence). V dropped 5 bases and J dropped 7; count of bases not matched to a gene: 8. This CDR3 comprises 15 residues.

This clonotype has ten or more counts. CDR3 nucleotides: TGTGCCAGCAGTTTAGCGGGGGGGGAGGAGACCCAGTACTTC. Translating gives CASSLAGGEETQYF. V is TRBV12-3 or TRBV12-4 and J is TRBJ2-5; TRBD2 matches at 7 bases. The CDR3 is 14 residues long. V was clipped by 0 bases and J by 5 bases; unmatched bases: 3.

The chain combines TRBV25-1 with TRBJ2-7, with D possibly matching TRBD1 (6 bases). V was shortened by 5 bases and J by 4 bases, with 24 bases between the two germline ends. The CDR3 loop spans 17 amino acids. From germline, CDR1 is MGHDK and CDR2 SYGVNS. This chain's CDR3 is CASSPPTFWGRGYEQYF. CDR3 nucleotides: TGTGCCAGCAGTCCACCAACTTTTTGGGGCAGGGGTTACGAGCAGTACTTC.

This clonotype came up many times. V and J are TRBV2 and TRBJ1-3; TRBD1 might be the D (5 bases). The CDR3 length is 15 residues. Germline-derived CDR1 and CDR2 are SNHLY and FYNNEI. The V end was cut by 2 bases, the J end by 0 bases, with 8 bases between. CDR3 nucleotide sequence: TGTGCCAGCAGTGAAATCAGGGCCTCTGGAAACACCATATATTTT. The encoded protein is CASSEIRASGNTIYF.

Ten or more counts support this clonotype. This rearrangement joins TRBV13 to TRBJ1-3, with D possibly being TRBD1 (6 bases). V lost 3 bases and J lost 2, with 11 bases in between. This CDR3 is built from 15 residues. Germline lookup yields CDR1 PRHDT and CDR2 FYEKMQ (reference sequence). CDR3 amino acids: CASSFRGGAGNTIYF. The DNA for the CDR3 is TGTGCCAGCAGCTTCCGGGGGGGCGCTGGAAACACCATATATTTT.

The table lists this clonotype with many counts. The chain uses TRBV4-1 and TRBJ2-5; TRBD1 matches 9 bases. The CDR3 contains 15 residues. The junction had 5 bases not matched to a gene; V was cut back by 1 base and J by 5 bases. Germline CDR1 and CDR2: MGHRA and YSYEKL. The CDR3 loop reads CASSQVTGGVETQYF. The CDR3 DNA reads TGCGCCAGCAGCCAAGTCACAGGGGGCGTCGAGACCCAGTACTTC.